Listed below are T cell receptor beta chains from one sample, sequenced in a study of OX40 agonist ivuxolimab in advanced cancers. Sequencing used immunoSEQ multiplex PCR; TCRdb keeps in-frame clones, though not all of them. The table records 150,000 to 170,000 clones, approximately 94% of them present only once. This specimen was CD4+ or CD8+ T cells sorted from blood, taken in a trial of the OX40 agonist ivuxolimab. These receptors were collected from an adult with an advanced solid tumor such as melanoma, head and neck, liver or kidney cancer. Each CDR3 is given with its conserved first and last residue. Each record gives: clone size, J gene, D gene, V gene, CDR3 DNA, CDR3 protein. D genes are given only for firm matches. Not every row has a clone size; where given, it reads once, few, many or a size class.

clone_size: NA
j_call: TRBJ1-5
d_call: TRBD1
v_call: TRBV27
cdr3_nt: TGTGCCAGCAGTTCCCCGGACAGGGGGTTCCAGCCCCAGCATTTT
cdr3_aa: CASSSPDRGFQPQHF

clone_size: NA
j_call: TRBJ2-7
d_call: NA
v_call: TRBV6-5
cdr3_nt: TGTGCCAGCAGGGAGGACTACTACGAGCAGTACTTC
cdr3_aa: CASREDYYEQYF

clone_size: once
j_call: TRBJ2-1
d_call: TRBD1
v_call: TRBV10-3
cdr3_nt: TGTGCCACCGAAGCAGGGGGCAATGAGCAGTTCTTC
cdr3_aa: CATEAGGNEQFF

clone_size: NA
j_call: TRBJ1-4
d_call: TRBD1
v_call: TRBV6-1
cdr3_nt: TGTGCCAGCAGCCCCTACGACAGGGACTTTGAAAAACTGTTTTTT
cdr3_aa: CASSPYDRDFEKLFF

clone_size: NA
j_call: TRBJ1-2
d_call: NA
v_call: TRBV7-2
cdr3_nt: TGTGCCAGCAGCTTAGCAGGGGCCTATGGCTACACCTTC
cdr3_aa: CASSLAGAYGYTF

clone_size: NA
j_call: TRBJ2-1
d_call: TRBD2
v_call: TRBV5-1
cdr3_nt: TGCGCCAGCAGCTCGGGGACTAGTCCCACCAATGAGCAGTTCTTC
cdr3_aa: CASSSGTSPTNEQFF

clone_size: NA
j_call: TRBJ2-7
d_call: NA
v_call: TRBV7-9
cdr3_nt: TGTGCCAGCAGCCCGAGAAGGTTGGCAGACCCACTGAAGCAGTACTTC
cdr3_aa: CASSPRRLADPLKQYF

clone_size: NA
j_call: TRBJ2-5
d_call: TRBD1
v_call: TRBV29-1
cdr3_nt: TGCAGCGTGAGGGACAGCATCCAAGAGACCCAGTACTTC
cdr3_aa: CSVRDSIQETQYF

clone_size: NA
j_call: TRBJ1-1
d_call: NA
v_call: TRBV6-1
cdr3_nt: TGTGCCATCCCGAGGGGGGAAGGCACTGAAGCTTTCTTT
cdr3_aa: CAIPRGEGTEAFF

clone_size: NA
j_call: TRBJ2-5
d_call: NA
v_call: TRBV7-2
cdr3_nt: TGTGCCAGCAGCTCGGGAACCGGTAAAGAGACCCAGTACTTC
cdr3_aa: CASSSGTGKETQYF

clone_size: NA
j_call: TRBJ1-3
d_call: NA
v_call: TRBV7-2
cdr3_nt: TGTGCCAGCAGCTTAATGGCGGGGGTTGGAAACACCATATATTTT
cdr3_aa: CASSLMAGVGNTIYF

clone_size: NA
j_call: TRBJ1-2
d_call: TRBD1
v_call: TRBV6-5
cdr3_nt: TGTGCCAGCAGTGCGGGACAGGGATATGGCTACACCTTC
cdr3_aa: CASSAGQGYGYTF

clone_size: NA
j_call: TRBJ1-3
d_call: NA
v_call: TRBV6-5
cdr3_nt: TGTGCCAGCAGTACCTCTGGAAACACCATATATTTT
cdr3_aa: CASSTSGNTIYF

clone_size: NA
j_call: TRBJ1-1
d_call: NA
v_call: TRBV19
cdr3_nt: TGTGCCAGTAGTATAGATGAACAGAACACTGAAGCTTTCTTT
cdr3_aa: CASSIDEQNTEAFF

clone_size: NA
j_call: TRBJ1-1
d_call: NA
v_call: TRBV7-8
cdr3_nt: TGTGCCAGCAGCTTCGCCGGGACGGATAACACTGAAGCTTTCTTT
cdr3_aa: CASSFAGTDNTEAFF